These T cell receptor beta chains were read from a single sample in a study of tumor-infiltrating lymphocytes in primary liver carcinoma. MiXCR was run by TCRdb on the multiplex PCR reads, yielding one entry per CDR3 protein. The repertoire holds about 78,000 distinct CDR3 sequences, with about two thirds as singletons. Sample: liver tumor tissue from sampling region 4. Every receptor here comes from an older woman with primary liver carcinoma and hepatitis B virus infection. Both conserved end residues are part of each CDR3. The order of the fields is D gene, clone size, J gene, V gene, CDR3 protein, CDR3 DNA. D genes are given only for firm matches. Size values are once, few and many counts, or a class for expanded clones, and some rows have none.

NA	many	TRBJ2-2	TRBV10-1	CASSGGFPNTGELFF	TGCGCCAGCAGTGGGGGCTTCCCGAACACCGGGGAGCTGTTTTTT
NA	NA	TRBJ1-2	TRBV28	CASSPGPTNYDFTF	TGTGCTAGCAGTCCTGGGCCTACTAACTATGACTTCACCTTC
NA	NA	TRBJ2-2	TRBV5-1	CASSSSSSDRNTGELLF	TGCGCCAGCAGCTCGTCCTCTAGCGACCGGAACACCGGGGAGCTGCTTTTT
NA	NA	TRBJ2-1	TRBV11-3	CARSLGTSWKLEQFF	TGTGCCAGGAGCTTAGGAACTAGCTGGAAACTTGAGCAGTTCTTC
TRBD2	NA	TRBJ2-5	TRBV7-9	CASSSETLAGGPPKTQYF	TGTGCCAGCAGCTCCGAGACACTAGCGGGAGGGCCCCCAAAGACCCAGTACTTC
TRBD1	NA	TRBJ1-1	TRBV18	CGSFTPVGGQGRNTEAFF	TGTGGCAGCTTCACACCGGTAGGCGGACAGGGGAGGAACACTGAAGCTTTCTTT
NA	NA	TRBJ2-5	TRBV29-1	CSVPYMGGYQETQYF	TGCAGCGTTCCCTACATGGGCGGTTATCAAGAGACCCAGTACTTC
TRBD1	NA	TRBJ2-2	TRBV2	CATPTGDGGNTGELFF	TGTGCCACCCCGACAGGGGACGGAGGGAACACCGGGGAGCTGTTTTTT
NA	NA	TRBJ2-7	TRBV5-4	CASSSTGFLLSEQYF	TGTGCCAGCAGCTCCACTGGATTTTTGTTAAGCGAGCAGTACTTC
NA	large	TRBJ1-6	TRBV11-2	CASSFVMNSPLHF	TGTGCCAGCAGCTTTGTAATGAATTCACCCCTCCACTTT